Below, 5 T cell receptor beta chains from the same sample are listed, as sequenced in a study of human T cells and chemical hapten exposure. TCRdb reanalysed the RACE reads using MiXCR and keeps one entry per CDR3 protein. The sample lists some 60,000 distinct CDR3 sequences; 11% were seen once. Stated time point: pre-sensitization, week 0. Described treatment: therapeutic diphenylcyclopropenone sensitization with weekly scalp DPC. The sequencing here drew on whole blood, taken in connection with sensitization to the hapten diphenylcyclopropenone (DPC). The source is a woman aged 40-49 years with alopecia areata. Some clones in this sample may be carry-over from other donors' samples.

In this sample, this clonotype turned up many times. The chain has TRBV7-6 and TRBJ2-2; tentative D call: TRBD1 (6 bases). This CDR3 region has 14 residues. V was clipped by 5 bases and J by 6 bases, with 13 bases between them. Germline CDR1 and CDR2: SGHVS and FNYEAQ. The CDR3 DNA follows: TGTGCCAGCAGCCCTACAGGGTCGGCCGGGGAGCTGTTTTTT. This encodes CASSPTGSAGELFF.

Note on this clonotype: This may stem from a read error, because a much larger clone lies one nucleotide away. V is TRBV7-7 and J is TRBJ2-1; D gene uncertain. The germline gives CDR1 SSHAT, CDR2 FNYEAQ (reference sequence). V shed 4 bases and J shed 8 bases, with 6 bases lying between them. The CDR3 has 11 residues. In DNA form, the CDR3 reads TGTGCCAGCAGCTCCAGATATGAGCAGTTCTTC. The encoded protein is CASSSRYEQFF. The full variable domain, in which reference TRBV7-7 and TRBJ2-1 provide the parts outside the CDR3, is GAGVSQSPRYKVTKRGQDVTLRCDPISSHATLYWYQQALGQGPEFLTYFNYEAQPDKSGLPSDRFSAERPEGSISTLTIQRTEQRDSAMYRCASSSRYEQFFGPGTRLTVL.

The chain combines TRBV28 with TRBJ2-7; D is undetermined. Trimming shortened V by 3 bases and J by 4 bases, and 7 bases separated the two germline ends. The CDR3 has 12 residues. CDR1 and CDR2 (germline): MDHEN, SYDVKM. CDR3 protein: CASSFEEYEQYF. CDR3 bases: TGTGCCAGCAGTTTTGAGGAGTACGAGCAGTACTTC. Complete variable domain (other parts from reference TRBV28 and TRBJ2-7): DVKVTQSSRYLVKRTGEKVFLECVQDMDHENMFWYRQDPGLGLRLIYFSYDVKMKEKGDIPEGYSVSREKKERFSLILESASTNQTSMYLCASSFEEYEQYFGPGTRLTVT.

This clonotype was seen repeatedly, ten times or more. This chain uses TRBV7-6 with TRBJ2-5; D gene ambiguous. The CDR3 runs to 14 residues. The germline CDR1 and CDR2 sequences are SGHVS and FNYEAQ. Trimming shortened V by 1 base and J by 7 bases, and 13 bases separated the two germline ends. DNA for the CDR3: TGTGCCAGCAGCTTAGTCCCCCGGCGTGGGACCCAGTACTTC. Translation gives CASSLVPRRGTQYF.

The V gene is TRBV10-3, the J gene TRBJ2-7, with D possibly matching TRBD2 (5 bases). The CDR3 extends over 13 amino acids. The germline gives CDR1 ENHRY, CDR2 SYGVKD. The V gene lost 5 bases and the J gene lost 3 bases, with 11 bases spanning the gap. CDR3 residues: CAISRGSDYEQYF. The DNA of the CDR3 is TGTGCCATCAGTCGCGGGTCCGACTACGAGCAGTACTTC.